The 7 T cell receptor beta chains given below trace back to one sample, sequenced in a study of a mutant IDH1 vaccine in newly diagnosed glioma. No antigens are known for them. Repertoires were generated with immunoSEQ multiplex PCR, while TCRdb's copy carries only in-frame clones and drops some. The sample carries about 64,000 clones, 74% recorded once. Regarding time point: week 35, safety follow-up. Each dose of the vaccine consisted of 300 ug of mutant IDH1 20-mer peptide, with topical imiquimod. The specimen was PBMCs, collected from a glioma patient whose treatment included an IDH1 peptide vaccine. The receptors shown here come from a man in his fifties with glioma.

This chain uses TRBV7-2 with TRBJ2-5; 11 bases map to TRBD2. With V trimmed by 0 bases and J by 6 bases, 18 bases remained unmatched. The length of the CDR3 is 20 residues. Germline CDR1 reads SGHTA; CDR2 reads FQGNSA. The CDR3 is CASSLAPPLAGATGGKTQYF. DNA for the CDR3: TGTGCCAGCAGCTTAGCCCCGCCACTAGCGGGGGCAACGGGTGGAAAGACCCAGTACTTC.

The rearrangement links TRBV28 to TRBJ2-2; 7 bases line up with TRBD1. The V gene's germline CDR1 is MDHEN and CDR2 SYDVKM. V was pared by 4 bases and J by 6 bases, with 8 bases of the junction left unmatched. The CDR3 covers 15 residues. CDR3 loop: CASSSGQAGAGELFF. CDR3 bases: TGTGCCAGCAGTTCCGGACAGGCGGGCGCCGGGGAGCTGTTTTTT. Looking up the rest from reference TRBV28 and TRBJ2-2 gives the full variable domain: DVKVTQSSRYLVKRTGEKVFLECVQDMDHENMFWYRQDPGLGLRLIYFSYDVKMKEKGDIPEGYSVSREKKERFSLILESASTNQTSMYLCASSSGQAGAGELFFGEGSRLTVL.

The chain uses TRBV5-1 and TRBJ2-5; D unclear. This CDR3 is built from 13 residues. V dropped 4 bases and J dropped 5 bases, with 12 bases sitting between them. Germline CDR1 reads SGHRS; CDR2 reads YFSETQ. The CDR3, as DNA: TGCGCCAGCAGCAAGGGCGGTTCGGAGACCCAGTACTTC. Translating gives CASSKGGSETQYF.

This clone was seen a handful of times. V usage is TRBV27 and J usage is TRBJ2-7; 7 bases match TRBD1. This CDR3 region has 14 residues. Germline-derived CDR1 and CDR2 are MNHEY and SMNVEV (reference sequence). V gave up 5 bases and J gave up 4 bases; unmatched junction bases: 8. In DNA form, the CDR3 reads TGTGCCAGCAGTCCCGGAGCAGGGGGTTACGAGCAGTACTTC. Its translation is CASSPGAGGYEQYF.

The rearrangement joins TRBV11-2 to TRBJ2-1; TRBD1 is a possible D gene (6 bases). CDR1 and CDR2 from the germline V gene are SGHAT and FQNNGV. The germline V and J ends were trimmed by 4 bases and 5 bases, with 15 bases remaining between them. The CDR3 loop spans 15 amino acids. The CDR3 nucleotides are TGTGCCAGCAGCTCAGTATGGGGGCCAGACAATGAGCAGTTCTTC. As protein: CASSSVWGPDNEQFF.

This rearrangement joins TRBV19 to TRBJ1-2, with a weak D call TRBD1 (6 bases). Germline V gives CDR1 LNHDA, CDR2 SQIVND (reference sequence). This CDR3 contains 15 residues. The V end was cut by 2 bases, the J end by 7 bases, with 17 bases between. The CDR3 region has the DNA TGTGCCAGTAGTATATCCCCGGACAGTCTGCGTGGCTACACCTTC. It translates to CASSISPDSLRGYTF.

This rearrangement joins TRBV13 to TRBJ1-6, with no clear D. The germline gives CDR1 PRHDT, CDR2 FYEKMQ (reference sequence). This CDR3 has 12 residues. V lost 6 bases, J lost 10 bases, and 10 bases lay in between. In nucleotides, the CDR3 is TGTGCCAGCAGGTCCGGGAGCTCACCCCTCCACTTT. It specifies CASRSGSSPLHF. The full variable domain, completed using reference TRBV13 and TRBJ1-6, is AAGVIQSPRHLIKEKRETATLKCYPIPRHDTVYWYQQGPGQDPQFLISFYEKMQSDKGSIPDRFSAQQFSDYHSELNMSSLELGDSALYFCASRSGSSPLHFGNGTRLTVT.